This TCR beta chain originates from a study of T cell responses to AZD1222 COVID-19 vaccine. Study-wide results and limits: Females outnumbered males among donors, who were mostly white British; clonal diversity was possibly underestimated. At study baseline, merely several AZD1222 recipients were seropositive.

V was pared by 4 bases and J by 4 bases, with 19 bases between. CDR1 LGHDT and CDR2 YNNKEL come from the germline V gene (reference sequence). The CDR3 spans 16 residues. Method: immunoSEQ multiplex PCR; TCRdb's copy keeps in-frame clones and lacks some. The sample contains some 130,000 clones, more than 85% of which appear only once. About this clone: Its antigen is not known.

The source of this sequence is an adult in good health. Material: peripheral blood, obtained on day 0 of AZD1222 vaccination. This chain connects TRBV3-1 (or the pseudogene TRBV3-2) to TRBJ1-2; D gene ambiguous. DNA of the CDR3: TGTGCCAGCAGCCCCCTTGTTACAGCTTACAGCTATGGCTACACCTTC. Its protein product is CASSPLVTAYSYGYTF.